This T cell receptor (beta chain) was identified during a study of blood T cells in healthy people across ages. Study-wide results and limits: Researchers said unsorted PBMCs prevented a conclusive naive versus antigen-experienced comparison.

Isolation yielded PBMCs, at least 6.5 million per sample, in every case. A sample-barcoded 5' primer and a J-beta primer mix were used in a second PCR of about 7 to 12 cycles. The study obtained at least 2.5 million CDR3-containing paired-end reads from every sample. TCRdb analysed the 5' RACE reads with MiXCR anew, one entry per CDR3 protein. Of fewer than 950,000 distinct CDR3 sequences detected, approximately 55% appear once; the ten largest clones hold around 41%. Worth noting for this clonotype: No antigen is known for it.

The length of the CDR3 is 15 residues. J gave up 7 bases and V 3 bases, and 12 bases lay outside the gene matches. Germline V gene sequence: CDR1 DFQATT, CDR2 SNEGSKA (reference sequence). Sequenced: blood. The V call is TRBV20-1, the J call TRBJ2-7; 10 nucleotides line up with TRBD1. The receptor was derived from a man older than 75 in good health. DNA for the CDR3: TGCAGTGCTAGTGACCTTGGGACAGGGGCTGGGGAGCAGTACTTC. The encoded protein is CSASDLGTGAGEQYF.